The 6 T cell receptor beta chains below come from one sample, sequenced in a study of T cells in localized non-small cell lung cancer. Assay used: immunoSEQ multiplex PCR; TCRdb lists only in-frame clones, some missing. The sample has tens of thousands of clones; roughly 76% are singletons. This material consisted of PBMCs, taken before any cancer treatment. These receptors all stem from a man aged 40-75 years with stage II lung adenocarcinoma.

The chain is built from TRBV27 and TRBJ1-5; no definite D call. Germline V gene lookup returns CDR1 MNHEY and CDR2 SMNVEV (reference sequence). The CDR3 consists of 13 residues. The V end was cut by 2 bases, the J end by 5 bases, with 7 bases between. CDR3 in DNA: TGTGCCAGCAGTTTAACAGTCGATCAGCCCCAGCATTTT. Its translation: CASSLTVDQPQHF.

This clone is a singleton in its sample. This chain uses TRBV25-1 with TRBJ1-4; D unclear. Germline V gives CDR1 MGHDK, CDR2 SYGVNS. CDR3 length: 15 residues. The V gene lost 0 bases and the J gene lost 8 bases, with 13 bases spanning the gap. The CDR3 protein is CASSEYTNSREKLFF. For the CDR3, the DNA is TGTGCCAGCAGTGAATACACCAATTCCCGGGAAAAACTGTTTTTT.

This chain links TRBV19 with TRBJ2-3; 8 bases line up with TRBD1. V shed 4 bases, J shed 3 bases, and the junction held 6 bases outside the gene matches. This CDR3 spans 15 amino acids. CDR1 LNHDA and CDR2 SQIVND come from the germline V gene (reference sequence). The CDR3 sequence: CASSTWTGRTDTQYF. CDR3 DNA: TGTGCCAGTAGTACCTGGACAGGGAGGACAGATACGCAGTATTTT.

This CDR3 reads CASSSLSGHLNTEAFF. DNA for the CDR3: TGTGCCAGCAGCTCCTTATCGGGACATCTGAACACTGAAGCTTTCTTT. The chain is built from TRBV5-8 and TRBJ1-1, with a possible D match to TRBD1 (6 bases). Germline V gene lookup returns CDR1 SGHTS and CDR2 YDEGEE. This CDR3 is built from 16 residues. Trimming took off 3 bases at V and 0 bases at J, with 15 bases between the two ends.

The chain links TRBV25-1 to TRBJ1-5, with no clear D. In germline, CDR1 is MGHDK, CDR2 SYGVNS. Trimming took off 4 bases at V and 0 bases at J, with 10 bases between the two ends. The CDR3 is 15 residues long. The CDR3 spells CASSGAVNSNQPQHF. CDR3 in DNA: TGTGCCAGCAGTGGGGCCGTAAATAGCAATCAGCCCCAGCATTTT.

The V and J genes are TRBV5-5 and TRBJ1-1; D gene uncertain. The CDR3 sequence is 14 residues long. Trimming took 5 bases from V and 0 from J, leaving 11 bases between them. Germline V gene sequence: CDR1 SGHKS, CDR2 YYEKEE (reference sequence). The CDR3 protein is CASRKVTMNTEAFF. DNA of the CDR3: TGTGCCAGCAGAAAGGTTACCATGAACACTGAAGCTTTCTTT.